The entry that follows covers one TCR beta chain sequence. Its antigen is unidentified. The definition of stable Graves' hyperthyroidism was no ophthalmopathy progression within 18 months. Thyroid ultrasound and orbital computed tomography, with clinical symptoms and serum thyroxine and TRAb, informed diagnoses. These data belong to a study of T cells in Graves' hyperthyroidism and ophthalmopathy. Amplified TCR beta CDR3 regions derived from RNA transcripts. TCR CDR3 underwent first-round RT-PCR with the HTBI primer set. Using its own MiXCR run on the multiplex PCR reads, TCRdb lists one record per CDR3 protein. The sample holds just over 550,000 distinct CDR3 sequences, 46% seen once. The CDR3 is 15 amino acids. CDR1 and CDR2 (germline): SGHVS, FQNEAQ. With 5 bases removed from V and 0 bases from J, the gap between germline ends came to 10 bases. Study conclusions and caveats: The model foresaw ophthalmopathy a median about 6.1 months prior to onset. Most thyroid clonotypes expanded above 0.001 were also detected in blood.

Sample: peripheral blood or thyroid tissue (not recorded which). The chain employs TRBV7-8 and TRBJ1-4; D not resolved. The sequence derives from a woman younger than 35 with Graves' hyperthyroidism. The CDR3 is CASSPTWATNEKLFF. The CDR3, as DNA: TGTGCCAGCAGCCCCACGTGGGCAACTAATGAAAAACTGTTTTTT.